This TCR beta chain appears in the sequencing data of a study of identical twins. This clonotype came up many times. Its matching antigen is unknown. The junction does not match germline at one end; this may be a read error. Each cDNA held unique molecular identifiers, and template switching gave it a universal primer site. TCRdb reprocessed the 5' RACE reads via MiXCR and lists one record per CDR3 protein. The sample has around 250,000 distinct CDR3 sequences, about 6.7% seen once. Study outcomes and limitations: Invariant MAIT and iNKT cells may have partly biased zero-insertion analyses.

This CDR3 spans 15 amino acids. Germline CDR1 and CDR2: SSHAT and FNYEAQ (reference sequence). This sample was also put to use in a study of T cells expressing NK-cell markers. That paper notes: The authors restricted sorting to alpha-beta TCR T cells with an anti-gamma-delta TCR antibody in several experiments. Over 5 donors carried dominant NKG2C+ clonotypes that made up about 1.0-7.0% of their CD8+ T cells.

The source of this sequence is a woman under 30 in good health. What was sequenced was CD8+ T cells sorted from blood. The chain couples TRBV7-7 to TRBJ2-5, with D maybe TRBD2 (6 bases). The CDR3 loop is CASSLARGSGQTQYF. CDR3 sequence (DNA): TGTGCTAGCAGCTTAGCGCGGGGTAGTGGGCAGACCCAGTACTTC.